Listed below are T cell receptor beta chains from one sample, sequenced in a study of Ad26.COV2.S vaccination and SARS-CoV-2 variants. Clones were sequenced by immunoSEQ multiplex PCR, and TCRdb holds only the in-frame ones, with some missing. Of about 480,000 clones listed, around 85% are singletons. Sample: peripheral blood, taken in a trial of Ad26.COV2.S vaccine versus placebo. The origin of the receptors is a person aged 18-60 years who received the Ad26.COV2.S COVID-19 vaccine or a placebo. Both conserved end residues are trimmed from each CDR3. Some rows mark clone size as missing; the rest say once, few, many or name a class of expanded clone.

V	size	J	CDR3
TRBV5-4	once	TRBJ2-7	ASSLGGQGSYEQY
TRBV10-3	.	TRBJ1-1	AISRDREGTEAF
TRBV25-1	.	TRBJ2-2	ASSGFGGRSGELF
TRBV28	.	TRBJ2-1	ASSTPGLAGGANEQF
TRBV19	.	TRBJ2-1	ASQRELGDEQF
TRBV7-2	.	TRBJ1-3	ASSYGGDRAGNTIY
TRBV28	.	TRBJ2-5	ASSLRSHPTNGVDQY
TRBV28	.	TRBJ2-2	ASSPRVGANTGELF
TRBV19	.	TRBJ1-5	ASSVITGGVGQPQH
TRBV28	few	TRBJ1-5	ASSIEDRGNQPQH
TRBV28	.	TRBJ2-7	ASSGGGSLYEQY
TRBV7-2	.	TRBJ2-2	ASSSRGNTGELF
TRBV10-3	.	TRBJ2-1	AISESSGYEQF
TRBV5-1	.	TRBJ2-5	ASSSQGLAYQETQY
TRBV20-1	.	TRBJ1-4	SASPTWATNEKLF
TRBV6-5	.	TRBJ2-7	ASSYALAGSYEQY
TRBV7-9	.	TRBJ1-4	ASSLAGTGEKLF
TRBV6-6	.	TRBJ2-5	ASSYSTGLVRETQY
TRBV11-2	.	TRBJ1-4	ASSYTGGGEKLF
TRBV5-4	.	TRBJ2-5	ASSHPLAGGGETQY
TRBV18	few	TRBJ1-1	ASSLGTGGTEAF
TRBV7-2	.	TRBJ2-1	ASSIGTSGSSEQF
TRBV28	.	TRBJ1-5	ASSPQGGFQPQH
TRBV6-6	few	TRBJ1-5	ASSYSTASNQPQH
TRBV19	.	TRBJ2-2	ASSLTRGAVSNTGELF
TRBV28	few	TRBJ1-5	ATTGEHSNQPQH
TRBV7-9	once	TRBJ1-2	ASSSGGEDNYGYT
TRBV18	.	TRBJ2-1	ASSEGPSSYNEQF
TRBV30	.	TRBJ2-7	AWSALAGGPREQY
TRBV21-1	.	TRBJ1-5	ASSKPGRSQPQH
TRBV28	.	TRBJ1-1	ASSNQGAFTEAF
TRBV7-6	.	TRBJ1-3	ASSLGTGPGNTIY
TRBV6-6	.	TRBJ1-2	ASTPGQNLGYT
TRBV5-1	.	TRBJ2-5	ASSKTSGSWTQY
TRBV30	.	TRBJ1-1	AWRSEPEAF
TRBV9	.	TRBJ2-2	ASSVDRAGSGELF
TRBV15	.	TRBJ1-1	ATSRDVAEAF
TRBV5-1	.	TRBJ1-2	ASSGPRTDYGYT
TRBV27	.	TRBJ2-7	ASSLGLGNKGGYEQY
TRBV28	.	TRBJ2-1	ASSTTSGRAIHEQF
TRBV4-1	.	TRBJ2-1	ASSQPTSELSYNEQF
TRBV4-2	once	TRBJ1-6	ASSRTSQGFLDSPLH
TRBV7-2	.	TRBJ2-5	ASSPDRGPGETQY
TRBV6-5	.	TRBJ2-3	ASSLVLADTQY
TRBV28	.	TRBJ1-2	ASSLSDRVSPGYT
TRBV10-3	.	TRBJ1-2	AISLREVDYGYT
TRBV6-2/TRBV6-3	once	TRBJ2-5	ASSTSAEFGTGYQETQY
TRBV28	.	TRBJ1-5	ASSLALYGTAQH
TRBV28	.	TRBJ1-5	ASRKDRGNQPQH
TRBV28	.	TRBJ1-6	ASSFRGAGSAEPLH
TRBV5-1	.	TRBJ1-3	ASSLAGTVSGNTIY
TRBV27	.	TRBJ2-3	ASSPEGWSTDTQY
TRBV24-1	.	TRBJ2-7	ATSLTGSSSEQY